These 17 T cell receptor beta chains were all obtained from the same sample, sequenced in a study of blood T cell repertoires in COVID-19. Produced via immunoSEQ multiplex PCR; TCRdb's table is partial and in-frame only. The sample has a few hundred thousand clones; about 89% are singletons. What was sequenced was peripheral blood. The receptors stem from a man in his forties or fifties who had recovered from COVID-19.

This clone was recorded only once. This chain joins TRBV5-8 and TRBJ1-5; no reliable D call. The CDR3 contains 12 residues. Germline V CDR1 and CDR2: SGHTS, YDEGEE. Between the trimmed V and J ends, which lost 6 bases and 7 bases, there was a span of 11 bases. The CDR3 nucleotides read TGTGCCAGCACTCCGAAGCGGCAGCCCCAGCATTTT. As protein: CASTPKRQPQHF.

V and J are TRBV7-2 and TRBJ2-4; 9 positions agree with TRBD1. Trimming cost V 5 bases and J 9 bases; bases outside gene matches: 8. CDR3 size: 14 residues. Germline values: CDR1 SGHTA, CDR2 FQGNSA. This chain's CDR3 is CASSTTGGEGIQYF. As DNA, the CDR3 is TGTGCCAGCAGCACCACAGGGGGCGAGGGCATTCAGTACTTC.

This CDR3 is CASSVRGQGGNTIYF. The CDR3 bases are TGTGCCAGCAGTGTCCGAGGACAGGGCGGAAACACCATATATTTT. This chain joins TRBV5-4 and TRBJ1-3, with 8 nucleotides matching TRBD1. Germline V gene lookup returns CDR1 SGHNT and CDR2 YYREEE (reference sequence). The junction had 8 bases not matched to a gene; V was cut back by 5 bases and J by 4 bases. CDR3 length: 15 amino acids.

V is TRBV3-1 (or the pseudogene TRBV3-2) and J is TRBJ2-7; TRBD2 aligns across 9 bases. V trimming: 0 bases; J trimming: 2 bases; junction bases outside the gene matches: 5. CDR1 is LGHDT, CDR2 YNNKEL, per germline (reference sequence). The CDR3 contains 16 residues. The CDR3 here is CASSQETSGRAYEQYF. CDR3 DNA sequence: TGTGCCAGCAGCCAAGAGACTAGCGGTCGAGCCTACGAGCAGTACTTC.

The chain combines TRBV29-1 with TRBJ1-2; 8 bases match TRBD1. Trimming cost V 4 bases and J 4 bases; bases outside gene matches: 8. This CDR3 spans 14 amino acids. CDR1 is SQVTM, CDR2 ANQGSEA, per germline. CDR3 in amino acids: CSVGTGRQSYGYTF. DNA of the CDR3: TGCAGCGTTGGGACAGGGAGGCAGAGCTATGGCTACACCTTC.

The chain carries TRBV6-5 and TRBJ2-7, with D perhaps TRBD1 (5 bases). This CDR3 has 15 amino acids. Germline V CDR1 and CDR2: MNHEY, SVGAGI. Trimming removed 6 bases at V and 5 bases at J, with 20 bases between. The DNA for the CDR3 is TGTGCCAGCAGGTCTCGCGGACACAGACGGGACGAGCAGTACTTC. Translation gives CASRSRGHRRDEQYF.

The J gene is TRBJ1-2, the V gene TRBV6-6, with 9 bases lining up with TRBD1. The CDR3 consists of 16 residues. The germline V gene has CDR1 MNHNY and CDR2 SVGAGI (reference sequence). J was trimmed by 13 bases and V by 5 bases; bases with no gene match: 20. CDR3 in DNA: TGTGCCAGCAGTCATGTCCCGGGACAGGGACCGTGGGGTGTCACCTTC. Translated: CASSHVPGQGPWGVTF.

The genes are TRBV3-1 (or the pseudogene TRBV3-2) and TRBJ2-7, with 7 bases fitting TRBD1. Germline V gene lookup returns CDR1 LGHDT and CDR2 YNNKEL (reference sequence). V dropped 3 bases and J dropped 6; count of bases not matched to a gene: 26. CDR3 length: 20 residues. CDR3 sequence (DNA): TGTGCCAGCAGCCATCCGGAGGTCCGGGACAGCAAGCGGCGGATCCGCGAGCAGTACTTC. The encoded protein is CASSHPEVRDSKRRIREQYF.

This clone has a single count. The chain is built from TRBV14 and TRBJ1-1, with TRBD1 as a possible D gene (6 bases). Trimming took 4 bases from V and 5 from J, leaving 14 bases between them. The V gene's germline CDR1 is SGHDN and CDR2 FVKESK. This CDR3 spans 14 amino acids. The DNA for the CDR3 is TGTGCCAGCAGCCCCCCTCGGGACAATACTGAAGCTTTCTTT. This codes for CASSPPRDNTEAFF. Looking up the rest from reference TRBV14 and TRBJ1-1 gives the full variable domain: EAGVTQFPSHSVIEKGQTVTLRCDPISGHDNLYWYRRVMGKEIKFLLHFVKESKQDESGMPNNRFLAERTGGTYSTLKVQPAELEDSGVYFCASSPPRDNTEAFFGQGTRLTVV.

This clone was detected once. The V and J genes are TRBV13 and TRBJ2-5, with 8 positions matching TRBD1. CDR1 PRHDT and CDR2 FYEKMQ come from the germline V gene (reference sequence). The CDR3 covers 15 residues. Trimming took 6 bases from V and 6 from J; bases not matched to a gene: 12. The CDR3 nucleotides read TGTGCCAGCAGACCAGAAGGGACAGGTGAAAAGACCCAGTACTTC. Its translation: CASRPEGTGEKTQYF.

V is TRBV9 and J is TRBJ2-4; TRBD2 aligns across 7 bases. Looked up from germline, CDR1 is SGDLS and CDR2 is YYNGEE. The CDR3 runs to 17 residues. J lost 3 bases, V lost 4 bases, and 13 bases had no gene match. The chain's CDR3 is CASSPTGTTLDKNIQYF. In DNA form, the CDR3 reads TGTGCCAGCAGCCCTACCGGGACTACACTTGACAAAAACATTCAGTACTTC.

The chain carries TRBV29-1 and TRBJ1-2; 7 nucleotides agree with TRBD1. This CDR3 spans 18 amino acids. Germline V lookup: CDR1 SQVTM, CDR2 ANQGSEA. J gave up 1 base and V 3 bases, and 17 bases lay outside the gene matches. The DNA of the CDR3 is TGCAGCGTTGAGAGTTCTGCCGGTTCGGGACAGTATAACTATGGCTACACCTTC. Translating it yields CSVESSAGSGQYNYGYTF. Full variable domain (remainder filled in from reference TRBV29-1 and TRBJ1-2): SAVISQKPSRDICQRGTSLTIQCQVDSQVTMMFWYRQQPGQSLTLIATANQGSEATYESGFVIDKFPISRPNLTFSTLTVSNMSPEDSSIYLCSVESSAGSGQYNYGYTFGSGTRLTVV.

For the CDR3, the DNA is TGTGCCAGCAGCCAGGGACAGGGTAATCAGCCCCAGCATTTT. Amino acid sequence: CASSQGQGNQPQHF. V is TRBV6-5 and J is TRBJ1-5; TRBD1 aligns across 9 bases. The CDR3 is made up of 14 amino acids. Trimming removed 6 bases from V and 4 bases from J; junction bases left unmatched: 4. Germline CDR1 MNHEY, CDR2 SVGAGI.

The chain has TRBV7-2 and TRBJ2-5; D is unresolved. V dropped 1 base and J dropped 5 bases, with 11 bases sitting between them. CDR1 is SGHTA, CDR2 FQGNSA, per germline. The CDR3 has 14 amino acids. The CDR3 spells CASSLGGGLETQYF. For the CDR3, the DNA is TGTGCCAGCAGCTTAGGAGGCGGATTGGAGACCCAGTACTTC.

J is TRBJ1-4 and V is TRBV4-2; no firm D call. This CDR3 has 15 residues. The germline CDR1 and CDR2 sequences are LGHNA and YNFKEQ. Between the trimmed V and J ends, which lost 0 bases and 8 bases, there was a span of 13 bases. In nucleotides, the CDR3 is TGTGCCAGCAGCCAAGATGGGAGAGTTGTAGAAAAACTGTTTTTT. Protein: CASSQDGRVVEKLFF.

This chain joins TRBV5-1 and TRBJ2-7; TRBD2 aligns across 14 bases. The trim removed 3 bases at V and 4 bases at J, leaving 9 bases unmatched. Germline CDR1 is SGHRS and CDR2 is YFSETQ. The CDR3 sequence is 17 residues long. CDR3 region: CASSSAPGTSGSYEQYF. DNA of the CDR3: TGCGCCAGCAGCTCCGCCCCAGGGACTAGCGGGAGTTACGAGCAGTACTTC.

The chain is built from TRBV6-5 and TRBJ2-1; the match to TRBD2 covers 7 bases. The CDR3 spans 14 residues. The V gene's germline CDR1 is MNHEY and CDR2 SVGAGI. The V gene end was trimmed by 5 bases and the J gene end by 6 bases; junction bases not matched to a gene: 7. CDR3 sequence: CASSPGLFLNEQFF. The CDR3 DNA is TGTGCCAGCAGTCCGGGACTATTCCTCAATGAGCAGTTCTTC.